This T cell receptor beta chain was identified during a study of CD8 T cells in ankylosing spondylitis. Preparation of TCR beta libraries was done by quantitative 5'-RACE with molecular barcodes. A single record per CDR3 protein comes from TCRdb applying MiXCR to the 5' RACE reads. Of around 100,000 distinct CDR3 sequences listed, approximately 25% are singletons. In this sample, this clonotype turned up a few times. The CDR3 has 15 residues. In germline, CDR1 is DFQATT, CDR2 SNEGSKA (reference sequence). V was pared by 5 bases and J by 9 bases, with 23 bases between. V is TRBV20-1 and J is TRBJ1-5; TRBD1 might be the D (5 bases). This TCR derives from a male donor with ankylosing spondylitis. The sample consisted of synovial fluid, either unsorted or a sorted T cell fraction (not recorded which). The CDR3 region is CSASPGAGPGWPQHF. For the CDR3, the DNA is TGCAGTGCTTCCCCCGGGGCAGGGCCAGGGTGGCCCCAGCATTTT.